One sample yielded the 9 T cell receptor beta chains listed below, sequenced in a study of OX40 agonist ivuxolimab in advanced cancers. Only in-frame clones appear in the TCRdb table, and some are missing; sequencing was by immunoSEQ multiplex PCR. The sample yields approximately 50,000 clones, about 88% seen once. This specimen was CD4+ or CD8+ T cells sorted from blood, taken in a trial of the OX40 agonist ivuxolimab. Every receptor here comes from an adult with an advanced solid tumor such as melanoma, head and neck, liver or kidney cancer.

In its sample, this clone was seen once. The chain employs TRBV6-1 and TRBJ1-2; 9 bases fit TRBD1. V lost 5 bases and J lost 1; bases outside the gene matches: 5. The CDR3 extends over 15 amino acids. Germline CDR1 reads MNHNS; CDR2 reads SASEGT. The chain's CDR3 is CASSLQGALNYGYTF. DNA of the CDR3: TGTGCCAGCAGTCTACAGGGGGCACTTAACTATGGCTACACCTTC.

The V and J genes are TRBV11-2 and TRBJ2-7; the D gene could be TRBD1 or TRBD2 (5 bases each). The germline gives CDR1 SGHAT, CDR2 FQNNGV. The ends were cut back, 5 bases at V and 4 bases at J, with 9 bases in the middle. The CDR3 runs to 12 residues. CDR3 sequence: CASSRDQYEQYF. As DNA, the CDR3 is TGTGCCAGCAGCCGGGACCAATACGAGCAGTACTTC.

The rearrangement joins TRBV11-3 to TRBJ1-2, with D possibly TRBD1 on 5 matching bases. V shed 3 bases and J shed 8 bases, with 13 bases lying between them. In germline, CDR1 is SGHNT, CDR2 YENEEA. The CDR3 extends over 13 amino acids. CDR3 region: CASSFQGTRGYTF. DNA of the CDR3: TGTGCCAGCAGCTTTCAGGGCACTCGAGGCTACACCTTC.

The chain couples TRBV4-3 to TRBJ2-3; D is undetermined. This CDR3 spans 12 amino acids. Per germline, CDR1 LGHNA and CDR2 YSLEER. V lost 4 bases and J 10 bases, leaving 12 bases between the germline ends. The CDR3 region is CASSLMGQAQYF. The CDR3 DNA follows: TGCGCCAGCAGCCTGATGGGTCAGGCGCAGTATTTT.

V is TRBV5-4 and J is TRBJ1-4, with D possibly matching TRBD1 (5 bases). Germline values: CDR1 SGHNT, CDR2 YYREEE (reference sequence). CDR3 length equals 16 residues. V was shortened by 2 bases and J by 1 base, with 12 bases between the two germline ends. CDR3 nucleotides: TGTGCCAGCAGCTTAGGAGGGGCACTAACTAATGAAAAACTGTTTTTT. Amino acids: CASSLGGALTNEKLFF.

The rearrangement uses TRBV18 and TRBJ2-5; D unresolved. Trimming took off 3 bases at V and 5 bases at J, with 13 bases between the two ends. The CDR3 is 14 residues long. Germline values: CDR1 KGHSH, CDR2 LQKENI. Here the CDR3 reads CASSPAMAGETQYF. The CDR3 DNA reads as TGTGCCAGCTCACCGGCCATGGCCGGGGAGACCCAGTACTTC.

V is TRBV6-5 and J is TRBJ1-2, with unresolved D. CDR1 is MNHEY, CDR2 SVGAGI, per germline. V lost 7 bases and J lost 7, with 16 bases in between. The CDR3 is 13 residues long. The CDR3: CASTNRVNSGYTF. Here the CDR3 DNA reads TGTGCCAGCACTAATCGGGTTAATTCTGGCTACACCTTC.

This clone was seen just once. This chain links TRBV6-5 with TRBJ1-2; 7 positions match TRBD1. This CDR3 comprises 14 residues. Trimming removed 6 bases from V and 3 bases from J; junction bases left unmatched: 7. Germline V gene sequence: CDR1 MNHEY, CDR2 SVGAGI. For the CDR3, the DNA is TGTGCCAGCAGACGACCACAGGGGCACTATGGCTACACCTTC. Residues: CASRRPQGHYGYTF.

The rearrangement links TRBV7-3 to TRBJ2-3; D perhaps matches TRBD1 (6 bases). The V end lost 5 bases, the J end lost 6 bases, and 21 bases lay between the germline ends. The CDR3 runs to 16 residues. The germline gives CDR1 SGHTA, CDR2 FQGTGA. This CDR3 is CASSLGTTVGLDTQYF. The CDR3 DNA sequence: TGTGCCAGCAGCCTCGGGACAACGGTTGGTTTGGATACGCAGTATTTT.